This TCR beta chain stems from a study of identifying expanded T cells in peripheral blood. TCRdb keeps only in-frame clones here, not all; method: immunoSEQ multiplex PCR. The sample has about 82,000 clones, approximately 90% seen once. V lost 0 bases, J lost 11 bases, and 14 bases lay in between. The CDR3 covers 14 residues. This TCR derives from a person aged 18 to 69 in good health. The source material was blood. The chain is built from TRBV23-1 and TRBJ1-5; D gene ambiguous. Being an ORF, TRBV23-1 has a function that is uncertain. The CDR3 region is CASSQSRSFGAQHF. CDR3 in DNA: TGCGCCAGCAGTCAATCGCGGTCTTTCGGGGCCCAGCATTTT.